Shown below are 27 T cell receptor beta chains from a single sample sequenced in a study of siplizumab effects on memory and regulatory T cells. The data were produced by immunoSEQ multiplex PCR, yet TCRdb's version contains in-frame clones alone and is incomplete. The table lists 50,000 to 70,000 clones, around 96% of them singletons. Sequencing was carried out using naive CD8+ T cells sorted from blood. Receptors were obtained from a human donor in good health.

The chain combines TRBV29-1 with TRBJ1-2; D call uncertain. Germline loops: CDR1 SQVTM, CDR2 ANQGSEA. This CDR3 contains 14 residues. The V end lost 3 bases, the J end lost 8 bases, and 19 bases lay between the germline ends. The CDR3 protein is CSVDQDGVLLGYTF. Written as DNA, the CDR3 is TGCAGCGTTGACCAAGATGGGGTTTTATTAGGCTACACCTTC.

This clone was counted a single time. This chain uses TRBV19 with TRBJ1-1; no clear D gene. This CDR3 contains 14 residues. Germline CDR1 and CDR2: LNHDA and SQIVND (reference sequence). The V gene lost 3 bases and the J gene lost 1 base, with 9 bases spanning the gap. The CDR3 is CASSIGGENTEAFF. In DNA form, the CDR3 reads TGTGCCAGTAGTATCGGCGGGGAGAACACTGAAGCTTTCTTT.

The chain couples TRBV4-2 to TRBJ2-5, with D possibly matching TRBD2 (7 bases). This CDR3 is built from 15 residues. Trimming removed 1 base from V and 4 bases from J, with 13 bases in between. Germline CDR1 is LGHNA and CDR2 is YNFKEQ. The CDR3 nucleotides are TGTGCCAGCAGCCAAGGCGGGGGCGGGTCAGAGACCCAGTACTTC. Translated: CASSQGGGGSETQYF.

The CDR3 DNA is TGCGCCAGCTCCCGGCCGGTCGGTCGGGCTGAAGCTTTCTTT. Its translation is CASSRPVGRAEAFF. This chain joins TRBV5-1 and TRBJ1-1; D is unclear. Germline V gives CDR1 SGHRS, CDR2 YFSETQ. Trimming removed 7 bases at V and 6 bases at J, with 19 bases between. The CDR3 runs 14 residues.

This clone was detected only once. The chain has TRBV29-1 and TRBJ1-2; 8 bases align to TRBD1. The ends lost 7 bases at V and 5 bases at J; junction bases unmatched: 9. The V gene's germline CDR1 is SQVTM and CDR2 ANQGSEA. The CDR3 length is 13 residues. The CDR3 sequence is CSAHRGKEYGYTF. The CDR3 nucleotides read TGCAGCGCGCACAGGGGGAAGGAGTATGGCTACACCTTC.

CDR3 in amino acids: CATSNPGAGFHEQYF. CDR3 DNA: TGTGCCACCAGCAACCCCGGCGCCGGGTTCCACGAGCAGTACTTC. This chain joins TRBV15 and TRBJ2-7, with D hard to call. This CDR3 is built from 15 residues. V lost 4 bases to trimming and J lost 5 bases, with 18 bases between them. Germline CDR1 and CDR2: LNHNV and YYDKDF (reference sequence).

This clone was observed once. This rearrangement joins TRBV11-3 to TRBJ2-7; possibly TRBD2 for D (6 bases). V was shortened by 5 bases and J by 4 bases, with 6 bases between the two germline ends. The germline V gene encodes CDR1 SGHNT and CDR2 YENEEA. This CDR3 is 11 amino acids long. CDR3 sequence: CASSGGYEQYF. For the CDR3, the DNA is TGTGCCAGCAGCGGGGGGTACGAGCAGTACTTC. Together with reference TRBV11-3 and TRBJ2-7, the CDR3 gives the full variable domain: EAGVVQSPRYKIIEKKQPVAFWCNPISGHNTLYWYLQNLGQGPELLIRYENEEAVDDSQLPKDRFSAERLKGVDSTLKIQPAELGDSAVYLCASSGGYEQYFGPGTRLTVT.

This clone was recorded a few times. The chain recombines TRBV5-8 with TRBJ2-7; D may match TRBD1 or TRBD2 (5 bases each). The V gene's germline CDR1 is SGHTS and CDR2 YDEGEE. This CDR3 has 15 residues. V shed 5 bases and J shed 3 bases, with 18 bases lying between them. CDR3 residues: CASSGEWGMNYEQYF. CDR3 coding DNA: TGTGCCAGCAGTGGGGAGTGGGGGATGAACTACGAGCAGTACTTC.

CDR3 coding DNA: TGTGCCAGCAGCCAGGGGGCAGGGGACAATTCACCCCTCCACTTT. Its translation: CASSQGAGDNSPLHF. The rearrangement joins TRBV7-8 to TRBJ1-6, with 8 bases aligning to TRBD1. Germline CDR1 and CDR2: SGHVS and FQNEAQ. The CDR3 runs to 15 residues. The V segment lost 5 bases and the J segment 7 bases; nucleotides outside the gene matches: 7.

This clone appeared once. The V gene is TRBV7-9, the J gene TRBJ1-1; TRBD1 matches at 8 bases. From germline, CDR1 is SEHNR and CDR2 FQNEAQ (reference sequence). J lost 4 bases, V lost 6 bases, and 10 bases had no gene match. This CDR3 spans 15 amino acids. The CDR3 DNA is TGTGCCAGCAGTTATCTCGGACAGGGCTTCACTGAAGCTTTCTTT. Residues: CASSYLGQGFTEAFF.

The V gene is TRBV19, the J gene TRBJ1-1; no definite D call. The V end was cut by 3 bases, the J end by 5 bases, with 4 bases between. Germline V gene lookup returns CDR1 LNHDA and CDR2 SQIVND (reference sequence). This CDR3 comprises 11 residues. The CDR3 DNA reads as TGTGCCAGTAGTATCTTTACTGAAGCTTTCTTT. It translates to CASSIFTEAFF.

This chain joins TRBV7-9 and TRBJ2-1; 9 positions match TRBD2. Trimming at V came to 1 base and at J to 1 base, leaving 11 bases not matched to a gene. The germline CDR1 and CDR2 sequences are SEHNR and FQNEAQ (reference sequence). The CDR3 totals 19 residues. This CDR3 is CASSLGGSSGVKSYNEQFF. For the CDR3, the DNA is TGTGCCAGCAGCTTAGGGGGGTCTAGCGGGGTCAAATCCTACAATGAGCAGTTCTTC. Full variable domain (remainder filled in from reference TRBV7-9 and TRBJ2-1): DTGVSQNPRHKITKRGQNVTFRCDPISEHNRLYWYRQTLGQGPEFLTYFQNEAQLEKSRLLSDRFSAERPKGSFSTLEIQRTEQGDSAMYLCASSLGGSSGVKSYNEQFFGPGTRLTVL.

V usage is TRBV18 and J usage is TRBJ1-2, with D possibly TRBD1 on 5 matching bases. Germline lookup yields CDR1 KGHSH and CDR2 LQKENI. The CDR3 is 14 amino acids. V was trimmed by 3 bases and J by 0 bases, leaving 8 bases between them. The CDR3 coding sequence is TGTGCCAGCTCACCGGACAACCCTAACTATGGCTACACCTTC. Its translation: CASSPDNPNYGYTF.

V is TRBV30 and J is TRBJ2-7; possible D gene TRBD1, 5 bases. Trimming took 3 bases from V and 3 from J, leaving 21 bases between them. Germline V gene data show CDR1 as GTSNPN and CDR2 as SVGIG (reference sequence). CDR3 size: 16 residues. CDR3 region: CAWRPIGASTLYEQYF. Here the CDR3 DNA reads TGTGCCTGGAGGCCTATAGGGGCCTCAACCCTCTACGAGCAGTACTTC.

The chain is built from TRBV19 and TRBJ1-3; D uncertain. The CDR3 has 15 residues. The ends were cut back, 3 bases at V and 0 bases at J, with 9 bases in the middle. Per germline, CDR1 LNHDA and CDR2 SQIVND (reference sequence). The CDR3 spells CASSIGQTSGNTIYF. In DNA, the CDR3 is TGTGCCAGTAGTATCGGTCAAACCTCTGGAAACACCATATATTTT.

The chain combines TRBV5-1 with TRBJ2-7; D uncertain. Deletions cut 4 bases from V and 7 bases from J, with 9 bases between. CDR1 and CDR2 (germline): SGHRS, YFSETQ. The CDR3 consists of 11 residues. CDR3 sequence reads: CASSHPAEQYF. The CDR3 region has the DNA TGCGCCAGCAGCCACCCCGCGGAGCAGTACTTC. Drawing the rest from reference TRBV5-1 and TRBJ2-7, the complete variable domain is KAGVTQTPRYLIKTRGQQVTLSCSPISGHRSVSWYQQTPGQGLQFLFEYFSETQRNKGNFPGRFSGRQFSNSRSEMNVSTLELGDSALYLCASSHPAEQYFGPGTRLTVT.

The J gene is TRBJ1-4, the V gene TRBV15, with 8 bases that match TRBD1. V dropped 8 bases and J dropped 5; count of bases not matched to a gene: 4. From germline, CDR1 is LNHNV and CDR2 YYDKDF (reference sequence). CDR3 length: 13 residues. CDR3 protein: CATATGENEKLFF. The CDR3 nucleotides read TGTGCCACCGCGACAGGGGAAAATGAAAAACTGTTTTTT.

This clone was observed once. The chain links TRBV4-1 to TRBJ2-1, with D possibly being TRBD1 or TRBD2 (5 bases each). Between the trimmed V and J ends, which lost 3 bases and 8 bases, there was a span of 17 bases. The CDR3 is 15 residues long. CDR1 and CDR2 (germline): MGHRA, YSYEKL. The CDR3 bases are TGCGCCAGCAGCCAGGGGGTAGGGCCTAGGGATGAGCAGTTCTTC. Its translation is CASSQGVGPRDEQFF.

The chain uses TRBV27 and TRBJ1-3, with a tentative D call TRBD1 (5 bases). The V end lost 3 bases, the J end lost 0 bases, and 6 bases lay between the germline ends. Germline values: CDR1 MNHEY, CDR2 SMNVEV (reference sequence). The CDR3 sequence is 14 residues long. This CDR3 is CASSFRGSGNTIYF. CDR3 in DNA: TGTGCCAGCAGTTTTAGGGGCTCTGGAAACACCATATATTTT.

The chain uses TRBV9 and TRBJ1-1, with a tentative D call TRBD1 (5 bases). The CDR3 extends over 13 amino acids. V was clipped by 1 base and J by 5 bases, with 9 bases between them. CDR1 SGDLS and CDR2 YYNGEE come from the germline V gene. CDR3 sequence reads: CASSVYEGTEAFF. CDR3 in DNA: TGTGCCAGCAGCGTATACGAGGGGACTGAAGCTTTCTTT. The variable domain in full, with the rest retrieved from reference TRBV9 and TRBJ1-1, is DSGVTQTPKHLITATGQRVTLRCSPRSGDLSVYWYQQSLDQGLQFLIQYYNGEERAKGNILERFSAQQFPDLHSELNLSSLELGDSALYFCASSVYEGTEAFFGQGTRLTVV.

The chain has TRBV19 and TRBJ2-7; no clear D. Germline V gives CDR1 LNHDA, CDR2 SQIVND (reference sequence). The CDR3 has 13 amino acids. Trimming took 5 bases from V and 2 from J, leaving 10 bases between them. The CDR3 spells CASSPSAPYEQYF. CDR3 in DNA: TGTGCCAGTAGTCCCTCGGCTCCCTACGAGCAGTACTTC.

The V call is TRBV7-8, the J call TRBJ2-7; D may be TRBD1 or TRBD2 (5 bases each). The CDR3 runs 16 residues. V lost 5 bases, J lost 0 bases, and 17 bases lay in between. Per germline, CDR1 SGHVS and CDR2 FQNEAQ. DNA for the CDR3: TGTGCCAGCAGCGCTGGGGGAGCGTACTCCTCCTACGAGCAGTACTTC. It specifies CASSAGGAYSSYEQYF.

CDR3 residues: CASSSNYGYTF. The CDR3 DNA is TGTGCCAGCAGCTCCAACTATGGCTACACCTTC. The chain carries TRBV4-2 and TRBJ1-2; D is unclear. The V gene's germline CDR1 is LGHNA and CDR2 YNFKEQ. Trimming removed 5 bases from V and 2 bases from J, with 3 bases in between. The length of the CDR3 is 11 residues.

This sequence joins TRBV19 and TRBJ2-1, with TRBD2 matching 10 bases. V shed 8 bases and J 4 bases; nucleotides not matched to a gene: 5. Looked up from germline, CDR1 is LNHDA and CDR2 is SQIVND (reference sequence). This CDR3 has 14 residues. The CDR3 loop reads CASGLAGGYNEQFF. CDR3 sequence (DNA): TGTGCCAGTGGTTTAGCGGGGGGTTACAATGAGCAGTTCTTC. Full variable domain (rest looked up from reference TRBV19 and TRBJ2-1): DGGITQSPKYLFRKEGQNVTLSCEQNLNHDAMYWYRQDPGQGLRLIYYSQIVNDFQKGDIAEGYSVSREKKESFPLTVTSAQKNPTAFYLCASGLAGGYNEQFFGPGTRLTVL.

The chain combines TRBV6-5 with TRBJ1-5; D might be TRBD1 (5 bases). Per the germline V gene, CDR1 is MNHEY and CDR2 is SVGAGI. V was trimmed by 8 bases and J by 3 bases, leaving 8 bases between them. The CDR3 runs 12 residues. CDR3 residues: CASGDLNQPQHF. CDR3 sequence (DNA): TGTGCCAGCGGGGACCTCAATCAGCCCCAGCATTTT.

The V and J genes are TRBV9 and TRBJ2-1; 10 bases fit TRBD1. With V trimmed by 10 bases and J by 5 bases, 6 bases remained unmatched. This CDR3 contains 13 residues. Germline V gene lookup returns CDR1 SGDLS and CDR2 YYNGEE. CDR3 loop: CAGSTGGNNEQFF. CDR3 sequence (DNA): TGTGCCGGTTCGACAGGGGGCAACAATGAGCAGTTCTTC.

In DNA, the CDR3 is TGCAGCGTTTTTAGGAACAACTATGGCTACACCTTC. The encoded protein is CSVFRNNYGYTF. The rearrangement joins TRBV29-1 to TRBJ1-2; D remains ambiguous. From germline, CDR1 is SQVTM and CDR2 ANQGSEA. The germline V and J ends were trimmed by 5 bases and 2 bases, with 9 bases remaining between them. The CDR3 consists of 12 residues.